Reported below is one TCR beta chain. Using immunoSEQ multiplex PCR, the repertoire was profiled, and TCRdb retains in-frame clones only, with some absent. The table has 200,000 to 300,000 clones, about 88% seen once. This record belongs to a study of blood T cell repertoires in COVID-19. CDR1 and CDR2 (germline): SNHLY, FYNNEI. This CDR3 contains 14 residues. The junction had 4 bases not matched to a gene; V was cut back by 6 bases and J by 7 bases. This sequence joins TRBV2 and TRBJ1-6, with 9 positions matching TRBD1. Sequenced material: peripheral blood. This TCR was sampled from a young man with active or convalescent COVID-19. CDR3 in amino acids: CASRGQGGNSPLHF. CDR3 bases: TGTGCCAGCAGGGGACAGGGCGGGAATTCACCCCTCCACTTT.